The subject of this entry is one T cell receptor (beta chain). Its antigen is unidentified. It was RNA transcripts that yielded the amplified TCR beta CDR3 regions. Carried out on the TCR CDR3, a first-round RT-PCR used the HTBI primer set. TCRdb analysed the multiplex PCR reads with MiXCR anew, one entry per CDR3 protein. The sample consists of about 640,000 distinct CDR3 sequences, around 15% of them appearing once. This record belongs to a study of T cells in Graves' hyperthyroidism and ophthalmopathy. Study information: Blood from the periphery was taken at initial diagnosis, before any treatment.

Ophthalmopathy cases scored 3 or more on the Clinical Activity Score and 4 or more on NOSPECS grade, with duration below 3 months. CDR3 length equals 14 residues. Trimming shortened V by 4 bases and J by 1 base, and 8 bases separated the two germline ends. Per germline, CDR1 SEHNR and CDR2 FQNEAQ (reference sequence). Notes on the study in general: In the blood, most expanded thyroid clonotypes above 0.001 appeared as well.

Sample: blood. This receptor was taken from a woman between 50 and 59 years old with Graves' ophthalmopathy. This chain connects TRBV7-9 to TRBJ1-5; no reliable D call. DNA for the CDR3: TGTGCCAGCAGCTCAGGACTAAGCAATCAGCCCCAGCATTTT. Translation gives CASSSGLSNQPQHF.